This is a list of T cell receptor beta chains from one sample in a study of radiation and T cells in renal cell carcinoma. Here immunoSEQ multiplex PCR was the method, and the copy in TCRdb shows in-frame clones only, minus some. The repertoire holds around 29,000 clones, with roughly 80% as singletons. Sequenced here: blood, sampled from a patient whose treatment included radiotherapy and nephrectomy. These receptor sequences come from a man in his 60s with renal cell carcinoma. The conserved cysteine and the conserved F or W are not part of the CDR3 here. The size of a clone is reported for some rows only, either as once, few or many, or as a class for expanded clones.

cdr3_aa clone_size j_call v_call
ASSLPGLEGRTQY - TRBJ2-3 TRBV5-4
AGGGYTGNTIY - TRBJ1-3 TRBV2
ASSEFYSTDEQY - TRBJ2-7 TRBV25-1
ASSEGEYTDTQY - TRBJ2-3 TRBV2
ASSGKGETQY once TRBJ2-5 TRBV19
ASSPRLADQETQY once TRBJ2-5 TRBV18
ASRGQGGANQPQH - TRBJ1-5 TRBV6-5
ASSSRGLAGVEQY - TRBJ2-7 TRBV7-2
ASSDPGGAAGTQY - TRBJ2-3 TRBV11-2
ASSLNGYYWGYEQY - TRBJ2-7 TRBV5-6
ASSLRPGNQPQH - TRBJ1-5 TRBV27
ASSVGATGGSAF - TRBJ1-1 TRBV9
ASSPPGGESSTDTQY - TRBJ2-3 TRBV18
ASVQGNGGYT - TRBJ1-2 TRBV19
ASSYSASSDTQY - TRBJ2-3 TRBV6-5
ASKTGPNYGYT - TRBJ1-2 TRBV27
ASSPTEGPYGYT once TRBJ1-2 TRBV4-3
ASSGAGTSGRFDEQF - TRBJ2-1 TRBV5-1
ASRPEGARNEKLF - TRBJ1-4 TRBV16
ASSATDGLNQPQH few TRBJ1-5 TRBV9
ASSFGGVPGELF few TRBJ2-2 TRBV11-2
ASSLLGTERTEAF - TRBJ1-1 TRBV7-6
ATTFTGAPYNEQF once TRBJ2-1 TRBV2
ASSLAGGRGLRNTEAF once TRBJ1-1 TRBV5-1
ASSLAGNLAGELF - TRBJ2-2 TRBV5-4
ASTQGANTEAF once TRBJ1-1 TRBV28
ASSLQAYEQY - TRBJ2-7 TRBV11-2
ASRQLTYEETQY - TRBJ2-5 TRBV6-6
ASSSTGPNEQF - TRBJ2-1 TRBV27
ASSSAPGGSYEQY - TRBJ2-7 TRBV11-2
SVGAPGRGASGYT - TRBJ1-2 TRBV29-1
ASSALVWSPAPSTEAF - TRBJ1-1 TRBV7-9
ASSVAEDSYNEQF - TRBJ2-1 TRBV5-1
ASGPTRQGWTEAF many TRBJ1-1 TRBV12-5
ASSHQRENTEAF - TRBJ1-1 TRBV4-3
ASRETAGGSGYT - TRBJ1-2 TRBV25-1
ASSSGLQETQY - TRBJ2-5 TRBV7-8
ASSHRWTQPQH - TRBJ1-5 TRBV12-1
ASSVEGVTLNEKLF - TRBJ1-4 TRBV9
ASRLAGRETQY - TRBJ2-5 TRBV2
ASSPGPATNEKLF - TRBJ1-4 TRBV6-1
SAVFQETQY - TRBJ2-5 TRBV20-1
ASSLGGVEKLF - TRBJ1-4 TRBV5-1
SARVAEKLF - TRBJ1-4 TRBV20-1
AWKGQGIEQF - TRBJ2-1 TRBV30
ASRILFNEQF - TRBJ2-1 TRBV2